The sequence of this T cell receptor (beta chain) was determined in a study of blood T cell repertoires in COVID-19. For the study at large: PBMCs, B-cell-depleted T cells, or T cells provided the cDNA or gDNA that made up the material.

Per the original data handling: Amplification of reference gene primers was used by the study to estimate nucleated cell counts. Libraries were prepared by immunoSEQ multiplex PCR; TCRdb keeps only in-frame clonotypes and omits some of them. For V, J and clone size, that table is used; D and trimming come from the DNA. In the table there are 150,000 or so clones, 80% to 90% of which are singletons. The ends lost 4 bases at V and 1 base at J; junction bases unmatched: 2. Per the germline V gene, CDR1 is SNHLY and CDR2 is FYNNEI. CDR3 length: 15 residues. The sequence came from a woman aged 40 to 55 with acute or convalescent COVID-19. The sample taken for sequencing was peripheral blood. The chain combines TRBV2 with TRBJ2-2; TRBD2 agrees at 8 bases. CDR3 loop: CASSVAGGNTGELFF. The DNA of the CDR3 is TGTGCCAGCAGTGTTGCGGGAGGGAACACCGGGGAGCTGTTTTTT.